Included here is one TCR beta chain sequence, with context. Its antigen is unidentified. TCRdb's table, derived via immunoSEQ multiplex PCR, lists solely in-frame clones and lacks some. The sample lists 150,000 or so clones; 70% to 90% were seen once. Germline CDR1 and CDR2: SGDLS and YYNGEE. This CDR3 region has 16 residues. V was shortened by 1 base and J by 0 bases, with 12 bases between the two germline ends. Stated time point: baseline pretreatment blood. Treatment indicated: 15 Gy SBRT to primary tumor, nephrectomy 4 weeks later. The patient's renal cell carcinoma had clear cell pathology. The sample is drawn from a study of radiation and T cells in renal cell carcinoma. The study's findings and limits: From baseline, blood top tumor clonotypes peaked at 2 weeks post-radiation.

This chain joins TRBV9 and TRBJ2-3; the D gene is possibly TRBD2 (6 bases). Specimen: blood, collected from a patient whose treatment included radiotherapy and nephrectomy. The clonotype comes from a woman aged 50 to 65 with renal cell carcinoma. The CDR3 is CASSVRGGTSTDTQYF. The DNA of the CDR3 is TGTGCCAGCAGCGTAAGGGGCGGGACTAGCACAGATACGCAGTATTTT.